This TCR beta chain is drawn from a study of PD-1 blockade in classical Hodgkin lymphoma. Trimming pared 11 bases from V and 1 base from J, leaving 4 bases between. Germline V gene data show CDR1 as LNHDA and CDR2 as SQIVND (reference sequence). CDR3 size: 10 residues. TCRdb's table, derived via immunoSEQ multiplex PCR, lists solely in-frame clones and lacks some. The sample includes about 60,000 clones, over 85% of them seen just once. Brentuximab vedotin exposure varied among the patients, all of whom had relapsed after autologous stem cell transplantation. Under best response, outcomes were complete response, partial response or progressive disease.

Sequences were derived from peripheral blood mononuclear cells (PBMCs), sampled at baseline. The receptor was derived from a human donor with classical Hodgkin lymphoma. The rearrangement uses TRBV19 and TRBJ2-3; D uncertain. The CDR3 is CALRTDTQYF. The CDR3 bases are TGTGCCCTCCGCACAGATACGCAGTATTTT.